This T cell receptor (beta chain) was sequenced for a study of cytomegalovirus exposure and HLA in healthy donors. Regarding the study as a whole: Generally TCR sequences proved uncommon, though certain public TCRs appeared in numerous donors. Three of the chains that were CMV-associated were confirmed in vitro to be specific for CMV antigens. In a later analysis, compared with equally common non-associated chains, HLA-associated beta chains were more expanded.

The CDR3 is 14 amino acids. The germline V and J ends were trimmed by 10 bases and 0 bases, with 15 bases remaining between them. Germline loops: CDR1 LNHDA, CDR2 SQIVND (reference sequence). A word on this clone: Its antigen remains unidentified.

The PCR ran on 60 Vbeta and 13 Jbeta primers. The repertoire was sequenced with immunoSEQ multiplex PCR; TCRdb's copy has only in-frame clones and lacks some. The data show roughly 120,000 clones, approximately 83% seen once. The sequence came from a man aged 40-50 years in good health and CMV-seronegative. V and J are TRBV19 and TRBJ1-1; D is ambiguous. Sequenced: PBMCs. The CDR3 loop reads CATRPPGLNTEAFF. The CDR3 nucleotides read TGTGCCACCAGACCCCCGGGGTTGAACACTGAAGCTTTCTTT.